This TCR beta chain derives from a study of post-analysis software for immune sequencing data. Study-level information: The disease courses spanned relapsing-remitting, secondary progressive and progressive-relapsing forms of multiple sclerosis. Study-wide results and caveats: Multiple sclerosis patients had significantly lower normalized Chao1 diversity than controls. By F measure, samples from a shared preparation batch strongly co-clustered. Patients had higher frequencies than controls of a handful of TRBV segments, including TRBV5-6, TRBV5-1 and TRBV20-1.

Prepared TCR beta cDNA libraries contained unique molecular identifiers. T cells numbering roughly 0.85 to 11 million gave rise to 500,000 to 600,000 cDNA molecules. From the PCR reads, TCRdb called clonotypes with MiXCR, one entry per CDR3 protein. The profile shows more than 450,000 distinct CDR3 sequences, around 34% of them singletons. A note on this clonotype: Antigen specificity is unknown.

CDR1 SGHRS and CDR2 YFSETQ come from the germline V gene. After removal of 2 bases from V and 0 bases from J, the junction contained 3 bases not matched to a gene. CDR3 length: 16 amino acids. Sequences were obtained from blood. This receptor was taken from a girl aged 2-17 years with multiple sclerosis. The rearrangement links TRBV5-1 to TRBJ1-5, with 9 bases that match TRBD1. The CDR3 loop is CASSLGTGSSNQPQHF. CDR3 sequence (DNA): TGCGCCAGCAGCTTAGGGACAGGGAGTAGCAATCAGCCCCAGCATTTT.